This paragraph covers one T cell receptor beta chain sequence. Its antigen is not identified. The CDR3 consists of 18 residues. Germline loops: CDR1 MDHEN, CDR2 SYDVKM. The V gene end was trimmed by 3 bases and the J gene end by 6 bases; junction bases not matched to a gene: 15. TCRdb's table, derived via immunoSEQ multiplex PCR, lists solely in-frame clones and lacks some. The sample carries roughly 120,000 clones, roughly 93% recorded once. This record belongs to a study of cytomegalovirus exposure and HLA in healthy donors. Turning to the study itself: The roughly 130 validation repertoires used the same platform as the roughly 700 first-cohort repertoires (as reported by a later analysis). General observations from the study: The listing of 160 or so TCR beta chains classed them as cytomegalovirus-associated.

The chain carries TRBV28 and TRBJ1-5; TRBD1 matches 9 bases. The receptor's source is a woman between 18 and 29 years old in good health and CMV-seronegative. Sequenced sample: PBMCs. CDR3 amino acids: CASSFHPAGTGFRQPQHF. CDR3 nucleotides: TGTGCCAGCAGTTTCCATCCCGCCGGGACAGGGTTTCGTCAGCCCCAGCATTTT.